The present entry profiles one TCR beta chain with its context. Which antigen it targets is not known. The record has no base qualities; no much larger clone is one base away. The data stem from a study of OX40 agonist ivuxolimab in advanced cancers. Background on the whole study: Ivuxolimab was an agonistic, fully human IgG2 monoclonal antibody directed against OX40 (CD134), a costimulatory receptor. The paper covers the monotherapy dose-escalation part of the phase I ivuxolimab trial, which included N of about 50 patients. Peripheral TCRbeta sequencing aimed to test whether ivuxolimab altered TCR sequence diversity and caused clonal T-cell expansion. Partial responses were achieved by three dose-escalation patients, of whom one had hepatocellular carcinoma and two had cutaneous melanoma. Among the roughly 50 dose-escalation patients, approximately 20 had hepatocellular carcinoma, around 15 melanoma, 9 renal cell carcinoma and 9 head and neck cancer. The dose-escalation cohort was around 83% male with a mean age of about 65 years, ranging from roughly 23 to 90. Intravenous ivuxolimab was administered to patients every 2 weeks at six dose levels: 0.01, 0.1, 0.3, 1.5, 3 and 10 mg/kg. Prior anti-PD-1, anti-PD-L1 or anti-CTLA-4 therapy was permitted, and about two fifths of dose-escalation patients had received checkpoint inhibitors. General conclusions and limits of the study: Antigen specificity was not determined for the clonally expanded peripheral T cells. After ivuxolimab, CD8+ T cells had more expanded clones than CD4+ T cells on average. Partial responders in the 0.1-3.0 mg/kg groups had among the lowest normalized peripheral clonal expansion, especially among CD8+ T cells. At doses of 0.1 to 3.0 mg/kg, clonal expansion of both CD4+ and CD8+ T cells in blood was seen between baseline and week 6. Low levels of normalized T-cell clonal expansion were also seen in some patients who did not respond.

The CDR3 goes from the cysteine to the phenylalanine over 15 residues. The DNA shown is the 45-base CDR3, in frame from base 1. From the germline V gene (reference sequence), CDR1 is SSHAT and CDR2 is FNYEAQ. Trimming removed 5 bases from V and 0 bases from J, leaving 13 bases between the germline ends. To sequence the TCRbeta CDR3 region, genomic DNA was isolated from the sorted cells. TCRbeta CDR3 regions were sequenced using the immunoSEQ Assay. The immuneACCESS repertoire file appears here via TCRdb, limited to in-frame rearrangements. These files lack a portion of the clones; in checked studies, under half of the deficit traces to unresolved V genes, and the cause of the others is not known. In this sample the table shows around 62,000 clones, around 86% of which occur a single time. 1.1% of the sample is taken by the ten largest. Patients with a history of autoimmune disease or receiving systemic immunosuppression were excluded from the trial. Peripheral blood for TCR sequencing was collected from all dose cohorts at baseline, on cycle 4 day 1, and on cycle 7 day 1. Samples came from an open-label, multicenter, first-in-human phase I dose-escalation trial of ivuxolimab. The trial enrolled adults with locally advanced or metastatic head and neck squamous cell, hepatocellular, melanoma or renal cell carcinoma. Before TCR sequencing, CD4+ T cells and CD8+ T cells were sorted from peripheral blood as separate populations.

The clonotype was recovered from an adult with an advanced solid tumor such as melanoma, head and neck, liver or kidney cancer. The material was CD4+ or CD8+ T cells sorted from blood, obtained in a trial of the OX40 agonist ivuxolimab. In this chain, TRBV7-7 is recombined with TRBJ2-5; the D segment cannot be called with confidence. The DNA reads as follows: TGTGCCAGCAGCCCTGGAATTTCGTACCAAGAGACCCAGTACTTC. This yields the protein CASSPGISYQETQYF.